These 28 T cell receptor beta chains were sequenced from one sample in a study of T cells in Graves' hyperthyroidism and ophthalmopathy. Using RNA transcripts as the source, TCR beta CDR3 regions were amplified. Researchers ran a first-round RT-PCR on the TCR CDR3 using the HTBI primer set. TCRdb used MiXCR to reprocess the multiplex PCR reads, holding one entry per CDR3 protein. The sample has under 350,000 distinct CDR3 sequences; 10% to 15% are singletons. Specimen: blood. The receptors were gathered from a woman aged 25 to 39 with Graves' hyperthyroidism that later progressed to Graves' ophthalmopathy.

The rearrangement uses TRBV13 and TRBJ1-2; the D is unclear. V lost 2 bases, J lost 4 bases, and 11 bases lay in between. There are 14 residues in the CDR3. CDR1 PRHDT and CDR2 FYEKMQ come from the germline V gene (reference sequence). CDR3 protein: CASSLIGLGYGYTF. Written as DNA, the CDR3 is TGTGCCAGCAGCTTAATTGGGCTGGGCTATGGCTACACCTTC.

The sample holds many counts of this clonotype. The chain uses TRBV2 and TRBJ2-1; 14 positions agree with TRBD2. The V gene's germline CDR1 is SNHLY and CDR2 FYNNEI. V shed 7 bases and J 7 bases; nucleotides not matched to a gene: 3. The CDR3 runs to 14 residues. CDR3 loop: CASTGTSGRNEQFF. DNA of the CDR3: TGTGCCAGCACCGGGACTAGCGGGAGAAATGAGCAGTTCTTC.

The chain combines TRBV28 with TRBJ2-3; TRBD1 or TRBD2 may be the D gene (5 bases each). The germline V gene encodes CDR1 MDHEN and CDR2 SYDVKM. With 6 bases removed from V and 7 bases from J, the gap between germline ends came to 14 bases. This CDR3 comprises 13 residues. The CDR3 region is CASSGDQAHTQYF. In nucleotides, the CDR3 is TGTGCCAGCAGCGGGGACCAAGCCCATACGCAGTATTTT.

This clonotype has a count of ten or more. This chain connects TRBV28 to TRBJ1-2; 10 bases line up with TRBD1. Germline CDR1 MDHEN, CDR2 SYDVKM. CDR3 size: 15 residues. V lost 5 bases and J lost 4; bases outside the gene matches: 7. The CDR3 nucleotides are TGTGCCAGCAGTCCGAGGACAGGGGGGTTCTATGGCTACACCTTC. Residues: CASSPRTGGFYGYTF.

At least ten counts were recorded for this clonotype. The chain uses TRBV20-1 and TRBJ1-2, with D unclear. The CDR3 is made up of 12 amino acids. The V gene lost 7 bases and the J gene lost 8 bases, with 17 bases spanning the gap. The germline CDR1 and CDR2 sequences are DFQATT and SNEGSKA (reference sequence). CDR3 DNA sequence: TGCAGTGTAGACGCCGTCTCGAGCGGCTACACCTTC. It specifies CSVDAVSSGYTF.

This clonotype was counted ten times or more. V and J are TRBV7-2 and TRBJ2-1; a weak D match, TRBD2 (6 bases). V shed 5 bases and J shed 2 bases, with 16 bases lying between them. The CDR3 sequence is 16 residues long. Germline V gene data show CDR1 as SGHTA and CDR2 as FQGNSA. CDR3 DNA sequence: TGTGCCAGCAGCCATAACCGGGACTTAACCTACAATGAGCAGTTCTTC. Its protein is CASSHNRDLTYNEQFF.

This clonotype was seen only a few times. The junction and the germline gene differ at one end; a read error may be behind it. The chain carries TRBV6-5 and TRBJ2-2; 11 bases align to TRBD2. This CDR3 spans 17 amino acids. The germline V gene encodes CDR1 MNHEY and CDR2 SVGAGI. DNA for the CDR3: TGTGCCAGCAGTTTCGGGACTAGCGGTGCGGACACCAGGGAGCTGTTTTTT. It codes for CASSFGTSGADTRELFF.

This clonotype was seen ten or more times. The rearrangement uses TRBV7-9 and TRBJ1-1; TRBD1 might be the D (6 bases). CDR3 size: 12 residues. Trimming pared 6 bases from V and 7 bases from J, leaving 12 bases between. Germline values: CDR1 SEHNR, CDR2 FQNEAQ (reference sequence). CDR3 sequence (DNA): TGTGCCAGCAGGGGGGGCGACGGTGAAGCTTTCTTT. Protein: CASRGGDGEAFF.

In DNA form, the CDR3 reads TGTGCCAGCGGACAGGTTGGTTGGGAAGCTTTCTTT. This codes for CASGQVGWEAFF. The chain recombines TRBV25-1 with TRBJ1-1; 7 bases map to TRBD1. Per germline, CDR1 MGHDK and CDR2 SYGVNS. This CDR3 spans 12 amino acids. J was trimmed by 8 bases and V by 8 bases; bases with no gene match: 8.

This clonotype was seen many times. The chain links TRBV9 to TRBJ1-1; maybe TRBD1 (5 bases). There are 13 residues in the CDR3. Germline assignment: CDR1 SGDLS and CDR2 YYNGEE. The V gene lost 1 base and the J gene lost 2 bases, with 6 bases spanning the gap. In DNA form, the CDR3 reads TGTGCCAGCAGCGTACAGGGAAACACTGAAGCTTTCTTT. This sequence encodes CASSVQGNTEAFF.

This clonotype was seen many times. The chain is built from TRBV28 and TRBJ2-1; a possible D gene is TRBD2 (6 bases). The V end was cut by 5 bases, the J end by 6 bases, with 20 bases between. The germline V gene has CDR1 MDHEN and CDR2 SYDVKM. This CDR3 comprises 16 residues. The CDR3 spells CASSPFGDFAFNEQFF. CDR3 sequence (DNA): TGTGCCAGCAGTCCCTTTGGGGACTTCGCCTTCAATGAGCAGTTCTTC.

At least ten counts were recorded for this clonotype. The gene calls are TRBV7-2 and TRBJ2-5, with D unresolved. This CDR3 region has 14 residues. From germline, CDR1 is SGHTA and CDR2 FQGNSA. Trimming removed 3 bases at V and 8 bases at J, with 16 bases between. The CDR3 is CASSLSSEKSTQYF. The CDR3 DNA reads as TGTGCCAGCAGCTTGAGCTCAGAGAAGAGCACCCAGTACTTC.

The CDR3 reads CAWSDISNLYNSPLHF. Here the CDR3 DNA reads TGTGCCTGGAGTGATATAAGCAACCTATATAATTCACCCCTCCACTTT. The rearrangement joins TRBV30 to TRBJ1-6; D gene ambiguous. The CDR3 length is 16 residues. CDR1 is GTSNPN and CDR2 is SVGIG in the germline V gene (reference sequence). Between the trimmed V and J ends, which lost 1 base and 4 bases, there was a span of 14 bases.

This clonotype was seen repeatedly, ten times or more. The chain has TRBV4-3 and TRBJ2-1; perhaps TRBD2 as D (5 bases). The V end was cut by 1 base, the J end by 2 bases, with 9 bases between. In germline, CDR1 is LGHNA, CDR2 YSLEER. This CDR3 comprises 15 residues. The CDR3 protein is CASSQAGSTYNEQFF. The CDR3 region has the DNA TGCGCCAGCAGCCAAGCGGGGTCTACCTACAATGAGCAGTTCTTC.

This chain uses TRBV7-2 with TRBJ2-1; 14 nucleotides match TRBD2. This CDR3 has 16 amino acids. CDR1 is SGHTA and CDR2 is FQGNSA in the germline V gene. Unmatched junction bases numbered 8, after V lost 6 bases and J lost 7 bases. CDR3 region: CASSRLAGGLINEQFF. Here the CDR3 DNA reads TGTGCCAGCAGTCGACTAGCGGGAGGGCTCATTAATGAGCAGTTCTTC. Looking up the rest from reference TRBV7-2 and TRBJ2-1 gives the full variable domain: GAGVSQSPSNKVTEKGKDVELRCDPISGHTALYWYRQSLGQGLEFLIYFQGNSAPDKSGLPSDRFSAERTGGSVSTLTIQRTQQEDSAVYLCASSRLAGGLINEQFFGPGTRLTVL.

In regard to this clonotype: This may stem from a read error, because a much larger clone lies one nucleotide away. This chain links TRBV20-1 with TRBJ1-2; no clear D gene. Trimming cost V 4 bases and J 8 bases, with 23 bases left between them. In germline, CDR1 is DFQATT, CDR2 SNEGSKA (reference sequence). The CDR3 spans 15 residues. CDR3 nucleotide sequence: TGCAGTGCTACCCCCTGCACCGAACCGAACCGGGGCTACACCTTC. Translation gives CSATPCTEPNRGYTF.

This clonotype has at least ten counts. The chain couples TRBV7-2 to TRBJ1-4, with 8 bases lining up with TRBD1. CDR1 and CDR2 from the germline V gene are SGHTA and FQGNSA. CDR3 length equals 16 residues. V shed 1 base, J shed 8 bases, and the junction held 9 bases outside the gene matches. CDR3 sequence reads: CASSLEIQGAGEKLFF. The CDR3 DNA sequence: TGTGCCAGCAGCTTAGAGATTCAGGGGGCTGGCGAAAAACTGTTTTTT.

This clonotype was detected ten times or more. V and J are TRBV20-1 and TRBJ2-7; the D call may be TRBD1 or TRBD2 (5 bases each). The CDR3 totals 13 residues. Trimming removed 3 bases from V and 0 bases from J, with 9 bases in between. The V gene's germline CDR1 is DFQATT and CDR2 SNEGSKA (reference sequence). DNA for the CDR3: TGCAGTGCTAGCAGGGACGGCTCCTACGAGCAGTACTTC. Amino acid sequence: CSASRDGSYEQYF.

This clonotype was detected a few times. The V gene is TRBV4-3, the J gene TRBJ2-5; TRBD2 agrees at 10 bases. Unmatched junction bases numbered 7, after V lost 1 base and J lost 5 bases. The CDR3 runs to 16 residues. Germline CDR1 LGHNA, CDR2 YSLEER. CDR3 bases: TGCGCCAGCAGCCAAGTTAGCGGGAGGATCGGGGAGACCCAGTACTTC. It yields the protein CASSQVSGRIGETQYF.

The J gene is TRBJ1-1, the V gene TRBV3-2; no DNA check was done on the table's D call, TRBD1. TRBV3-2 is a listed pseudogene. This CDR3 spans 15 amino acids. The CDR3 spells CASSQAIGQLSEAFF. DNA for the CDR3: TGTGCCAGCAGCCAAGCCATTGGACAGCTCTCTGAAGCTTTCTTT.

The table lists this clonotype with many counts. The chain couples TRBV28 to TRBJ1-6; D not resolved. The CDR3 runs 18 residues. Germline assignment: CDR1 MDHEN and CDR2 SYDVKM. V was trimmed by 3 bases and J by 0 bases, leaving 15 bases between them. CDR3 sequence reads: CASSLGPTQSSYNSPLHF. The DNA for the CDR3 is TGTGCCAGCAGTTTGGGCCCGACTCAGAGCTCCTATAATTCACCCCTCCACTTT.

The V gene is TRBV5-4, the J gene TRBJ2-7; D uncertain. CDR1 and CDR2 (germline): SGHNT, YYREEE (reference sequence). V dropped 2 bases and J dropped 2 bases, with 8 bases sitting between them. This CDR3 has 13 residues. The DNA of the CDR3 is TGTGCCAGCAGCTTTGGAGATACCTACGAGCAGTACTTC. Protein product: CASSFGDTYEQYF.

The chain joins TRBV6-2 or TRBV6-3 to TRBJ2-5; the match to TRBD2 covers 7 bases. The CDR3 covers 17 residues. Trimming took 0 bases from V and 1 from J; bases not matched to a gene: 8. Germline CDR1 reads MNHEY; CDR2 reads SVGEGT. The CDR3 loop is CASSYSRGSAFQETQYF. CDR3 nucleotides: TGTGCCAGCAGTTACTCTCGCGGGAGTGCTTTCCAAGAGACCCAGTACTTC.

This clonotype was recorded at least ten times. The chain recombines TRBV18 with TRBJ1-3, with D hard to call. Germline V gene lookup returns CDR1 KGHSH and CDR2 LQKENI. V was clipped by 3 bases and J by 4 bases, with 7 bases between them. There are 13 residues in the CDR3. This CDR3 reads CASSPQSGNTIYF. In DNA form, the CDR3 reads TGTGCCAGCTCACCCCAGTCCGGAAACACCATATATTTT.

This clonotype was counted ten times or more. The chain employs TRBV5-1 and TRBJ2-1, with no clear D. The germline V gene encodes CDR1 SGHRS and CDR2 YFSETQ. V lost 0 bases and J 6 bases, leaving 10 bases between the germline ends. The CDR3 covers 14 residues. DNA of the CDR3: TGCGCCAGCAGCTTGGGACCGGTTGGCAATGAGCAGTTCTTC. As protein: CASSLGPVGNEQFF.

This clonotype has a count of ten or more. The chain has TRBV6-2 or TRBV6-3 and TRBJ2-2; a possible D gene is TRBD1 (6 bases). The CDR3 spans 14 residues. Trimming shortened V by 7 bases and J by 5 bases, and 14 bases separated the two germline ends. The germline V gene encodes CDR1 MNHEY and CDR2 SVGEGT. CDR3 sequence: CASTRDIRTGELFF. As DNA, the CDR3 is TGTGCCAGCACCCGGGACATAAGAACCGGGGAGCTGTTTTTT.

This clonotype was seen ten or more times. The CDR3 loop reads CASSGDRVANEQYF. The CDR3 DNA sequence: TGTGCCAGCAGCGGCGACAGGGTAGCGAACGAGCAGTACTTC. V usage is TRBV2 and J usage is TRBJ2-7; 7 bases agree with TRBD1. From germline, CDR1 is SNHLY and CDR2 FYNNEI. The CDR3 is made up of 14 amino acids. V dropped 6 bases and J dropped 5; count of bases not matched to a gene: 10.

Many counts were recorded for this clonotype. This chain links TRBV18 with TRBJ1-4; 7 nucleotides line up with TRBD1. Trimming at V came to 5 bases and at J to 7 bases, leaving 4 bases not matched to a gene. CDR3 size: 13 residues. Germline values: CDR1 KGHSH, CDR2 LQKENI. The CDR3 loop reads CASSSGTAEKLFF. The CDR3 region has the DNA TGTGCCAGCTCATCGGGGACAGCTGAAAAACTGTTTTTT.